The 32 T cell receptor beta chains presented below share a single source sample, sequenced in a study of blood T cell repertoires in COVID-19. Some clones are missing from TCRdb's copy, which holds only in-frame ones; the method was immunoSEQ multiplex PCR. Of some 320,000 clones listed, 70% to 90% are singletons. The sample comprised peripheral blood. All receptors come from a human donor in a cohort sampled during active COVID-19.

CDR3 region: CASSQGTGVTEAFF. The CDR3, as DNA: TGTGCCAGCAGCCAAGGGACAGGGGTGACTGAAGCTTTCTTT. This chain uses TRBV3-1 (or the pseudogene TRBV3-2) with TRBJ1-1; the match to TRBD1 covers 9 bases. Trimming removed 1 base from V and 5 bases from J; junction bases left unmatched: 2. The germline V gene has CDR1 LGHDT and CDR2 YNNKEL (reference sequence). The CDR3 loop spans 14 amino acids.

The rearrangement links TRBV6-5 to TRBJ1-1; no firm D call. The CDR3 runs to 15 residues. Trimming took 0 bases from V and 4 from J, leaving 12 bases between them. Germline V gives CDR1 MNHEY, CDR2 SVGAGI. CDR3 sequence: CASSYSGGSGTEAFF. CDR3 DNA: TGTGCCAGCAGTTACTCGGGAGGGTCCGGCACTGAAGCTTTCTTT.

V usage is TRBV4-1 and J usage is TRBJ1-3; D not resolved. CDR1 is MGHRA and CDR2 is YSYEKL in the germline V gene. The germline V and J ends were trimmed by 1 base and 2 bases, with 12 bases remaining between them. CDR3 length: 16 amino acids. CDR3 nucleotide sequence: TGCGCCAGCAGCCAAGTATCAGGCTCGACTGGAAACACCATATATTTT. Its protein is CASSQVSGSTGNTIYF.

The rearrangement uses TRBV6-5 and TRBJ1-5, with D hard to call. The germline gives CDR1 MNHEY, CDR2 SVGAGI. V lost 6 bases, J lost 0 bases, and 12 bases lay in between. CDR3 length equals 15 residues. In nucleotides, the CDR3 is TGTGCCAGCAGCAACCCGAGTAGTAGCAATCAGCCCCAGCATTTT. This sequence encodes CASSNPSSSNQPQHF.

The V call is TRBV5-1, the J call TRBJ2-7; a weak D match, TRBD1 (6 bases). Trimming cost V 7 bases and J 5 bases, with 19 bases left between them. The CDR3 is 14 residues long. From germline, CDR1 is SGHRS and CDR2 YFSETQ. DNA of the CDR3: TGCGCCAGCGGACAGACAGGAACTTTAAACGAGCAGTACTTC. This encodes CASGQTGTLNEQYF.

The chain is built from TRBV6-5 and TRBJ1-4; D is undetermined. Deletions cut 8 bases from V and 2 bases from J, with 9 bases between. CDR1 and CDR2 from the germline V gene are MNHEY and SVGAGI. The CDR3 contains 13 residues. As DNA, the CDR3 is TGTGCCAGCTCTGGGCGTACTAATGAAAAACTGTTTTTT. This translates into CASSGRTNEKLFF.

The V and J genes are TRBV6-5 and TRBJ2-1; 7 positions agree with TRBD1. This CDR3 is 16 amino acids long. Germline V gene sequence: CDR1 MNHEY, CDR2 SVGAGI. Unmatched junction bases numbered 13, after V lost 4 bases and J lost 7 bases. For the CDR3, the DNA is TGTGCCAGCAGTTTGGGGGCTCCGGACAGGAGAAATGAGCAGTTCTTC. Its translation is CASSLGAPDRRNEQFF.

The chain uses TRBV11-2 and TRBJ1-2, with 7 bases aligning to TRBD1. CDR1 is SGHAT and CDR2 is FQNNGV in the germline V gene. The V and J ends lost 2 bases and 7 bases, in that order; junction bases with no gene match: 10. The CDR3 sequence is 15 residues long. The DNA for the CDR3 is TGTGCCAGCAGCTTATCCCGGGGGACAGTGGCTGGCTACACCTTC. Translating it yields CASSLSRGTVAGYTF.

CDR3 loop: CASSSSGGRYEQYF. The CDR3 DNA is TGTGCCAGCAGTTCTAGCGGGGGACGCTACGAGCAGTACTTC. This chain links TRBV2 with TRBJ2-7; 10 bases match TRBD2. Germline V CDR1 and CDR2: SNHLY, FYNNEI. The CDR3 covers 14 residues. The junction had 4 bases not matched to a gene; V was cut back by 5 bases and J by 3 bases.

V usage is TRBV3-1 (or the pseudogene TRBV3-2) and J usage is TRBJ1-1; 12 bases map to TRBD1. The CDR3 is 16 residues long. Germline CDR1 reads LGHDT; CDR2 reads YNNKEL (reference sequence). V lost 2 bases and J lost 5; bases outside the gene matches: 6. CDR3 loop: CASSQRDRGRATEAFF. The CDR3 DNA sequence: TGTGCCAGCAGCCAACGGGACAGGGGGCGTGCGACTGAAGCTTTCTTT.

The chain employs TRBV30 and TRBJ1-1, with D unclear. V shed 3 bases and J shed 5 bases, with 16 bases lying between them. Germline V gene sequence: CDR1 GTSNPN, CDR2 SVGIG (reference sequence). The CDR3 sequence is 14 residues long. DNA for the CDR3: TGTGCCTGGAGCTCCATCCAGGTGTGGACTGAAGCTTTCTTT. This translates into CAWSSIQVWTEAFF.

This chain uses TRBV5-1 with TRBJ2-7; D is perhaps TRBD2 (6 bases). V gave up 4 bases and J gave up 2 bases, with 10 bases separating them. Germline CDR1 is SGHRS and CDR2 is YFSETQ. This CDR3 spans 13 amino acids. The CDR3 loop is CASSEGLTYEQYF. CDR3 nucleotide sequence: TGCGCCAGCAGCGAGGGACTGACCTACGAGCAGTACTTC.

The CDR3 coding sequence is TGTGCCAGCAGTTACTCGATAGGACAGGGGGACAATCAGCCCCAGCATTTT. It translates to CASSYSIGQGDNQPQHF. The chain recombines TRBV6-2 or TRBV6-3 with TRBJ1-5; 10 bases match TRBD1. The CDR3 is made up of 17 amino acids. Germline lookup yields CDR1 MNHEY and CDR2 SVGEGT. After removal of 0 bases from V and 3 bases from J, the junction contained 5 bases not matched to a gene.

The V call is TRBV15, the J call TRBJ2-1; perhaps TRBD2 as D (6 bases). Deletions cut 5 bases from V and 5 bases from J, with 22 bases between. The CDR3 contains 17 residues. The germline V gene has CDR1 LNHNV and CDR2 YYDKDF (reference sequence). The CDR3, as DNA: TGTGCCACCAGCGCAACCGACGAGGGACTCAGGGACAATGAGCAGTTCTTC. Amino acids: CATSATDEGLRDNEQFF.

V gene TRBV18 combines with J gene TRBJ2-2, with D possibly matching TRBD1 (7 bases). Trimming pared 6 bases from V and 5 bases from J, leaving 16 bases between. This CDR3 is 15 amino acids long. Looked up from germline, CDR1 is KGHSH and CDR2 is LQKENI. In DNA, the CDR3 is TGTGCCAGCTCCCCGGAGACAGGGACTACCGGGGAGCTGTTTTTT. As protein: CASSPETGTTGELFF.

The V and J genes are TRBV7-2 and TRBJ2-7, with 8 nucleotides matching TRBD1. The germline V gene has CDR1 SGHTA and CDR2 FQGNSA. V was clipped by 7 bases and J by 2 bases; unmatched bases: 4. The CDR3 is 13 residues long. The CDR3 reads CASKQGGTYEQYF. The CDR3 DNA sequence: TGTGCCAGCAAACAGGGGGGTACCTACGAGCAGTACTTC.

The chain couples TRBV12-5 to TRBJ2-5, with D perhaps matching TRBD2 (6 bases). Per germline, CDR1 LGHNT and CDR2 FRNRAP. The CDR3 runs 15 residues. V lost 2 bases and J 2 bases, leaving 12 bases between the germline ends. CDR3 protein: CASGLPSGGQETQYF. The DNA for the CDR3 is TGTGCTAGTGGTTTGCCCTCTGGGGGGCAAGAGACCCAGTACTTC.

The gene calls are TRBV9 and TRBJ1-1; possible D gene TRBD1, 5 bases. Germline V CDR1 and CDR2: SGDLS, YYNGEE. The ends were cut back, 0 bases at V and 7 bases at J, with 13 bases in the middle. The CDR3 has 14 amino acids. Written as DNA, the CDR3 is TGTGCCAGCAGCGTAGTATCGGGGGTCAATGAAGCTTTCTTT. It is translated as CASSVVSGVNEAFF.

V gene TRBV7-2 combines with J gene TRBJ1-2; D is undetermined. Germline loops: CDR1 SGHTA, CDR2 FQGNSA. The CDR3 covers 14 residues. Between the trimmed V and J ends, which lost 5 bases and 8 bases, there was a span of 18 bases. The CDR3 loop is CASSPWAGAEGYTF. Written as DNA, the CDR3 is TGTGCCAGCAGCCCCTGGGCGGGAGCGGAGGGCTACACCTTC. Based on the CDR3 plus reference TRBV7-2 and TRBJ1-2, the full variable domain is GAGVSQSPSNKVTEKGKDVELRCDPISGHTALYWYRQSLGQGLEFLIYFQGNSAPDKSGLPSDRFSAERTGGSVSTLTIQRTQQEDSAVYLCASSPWAGAEGYTFGSGTRLTVV.

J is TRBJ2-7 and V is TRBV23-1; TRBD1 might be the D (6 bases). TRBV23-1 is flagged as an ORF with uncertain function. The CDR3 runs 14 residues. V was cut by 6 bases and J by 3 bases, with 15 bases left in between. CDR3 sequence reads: CASRRTEIDYEQYF. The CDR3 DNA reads TGCGCCAGCAGGAGGACAGAGATTGACTACGAGCAGTACTTC.

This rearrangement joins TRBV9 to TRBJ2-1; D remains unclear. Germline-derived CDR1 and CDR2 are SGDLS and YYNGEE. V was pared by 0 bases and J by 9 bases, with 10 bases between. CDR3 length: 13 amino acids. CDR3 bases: TGTGCCAGCAGCGTAGACGGAGCCGGTGAGCAGTTCTTC. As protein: CASSVDGAGEQFF.

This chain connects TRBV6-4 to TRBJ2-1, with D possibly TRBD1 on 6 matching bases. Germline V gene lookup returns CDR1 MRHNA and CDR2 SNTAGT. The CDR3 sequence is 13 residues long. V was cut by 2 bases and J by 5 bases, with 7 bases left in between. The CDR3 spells CASSDRDNNEQFF. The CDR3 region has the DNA TGTGCCAGCAGTGACCGGGACAACAATGAGCAGTTCTTC.

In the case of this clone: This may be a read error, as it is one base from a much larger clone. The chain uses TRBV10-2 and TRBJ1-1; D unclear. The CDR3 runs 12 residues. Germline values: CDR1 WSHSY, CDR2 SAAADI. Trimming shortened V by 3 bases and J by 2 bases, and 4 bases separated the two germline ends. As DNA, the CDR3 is TGCGCCAGCAGTGACAGTAACACTGAAGCTTTCTTT. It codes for CASSDSNTEAFF.

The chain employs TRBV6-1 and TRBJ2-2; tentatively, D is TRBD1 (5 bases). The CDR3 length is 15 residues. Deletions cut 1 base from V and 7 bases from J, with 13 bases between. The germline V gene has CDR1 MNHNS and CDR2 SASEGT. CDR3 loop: CASSEDNRFHGELFF. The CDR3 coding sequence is TGTGCCAGCAGTGAAGATAACAGGTTTCACGGGGAGCTGTTTTTT.

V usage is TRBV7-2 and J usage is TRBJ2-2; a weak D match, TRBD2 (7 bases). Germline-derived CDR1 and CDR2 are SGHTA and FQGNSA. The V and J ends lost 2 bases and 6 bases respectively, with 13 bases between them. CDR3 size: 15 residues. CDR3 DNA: TGTGCCAGCAGCTTATTAGGGGGGGATCCCGGGGAGCTGTTTTTT. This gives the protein CASSLLGGDPGELFF.

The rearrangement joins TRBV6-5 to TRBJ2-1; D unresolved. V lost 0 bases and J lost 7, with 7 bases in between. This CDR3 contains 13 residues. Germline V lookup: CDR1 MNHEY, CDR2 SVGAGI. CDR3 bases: TGTGCCAGCAGTTACTCGGCCGGGAATGAGCAGTTCTTC. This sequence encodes CASSYSAGNEQFF.

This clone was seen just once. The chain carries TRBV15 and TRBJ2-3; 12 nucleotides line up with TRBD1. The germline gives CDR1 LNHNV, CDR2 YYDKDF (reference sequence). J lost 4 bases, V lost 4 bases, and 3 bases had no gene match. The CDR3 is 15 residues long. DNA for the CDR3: TGTGCCACCAGCACCGGGACAGGGGGCTCAGATACGCAGTATTTT. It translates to CATSTGTGGSDTQYF.

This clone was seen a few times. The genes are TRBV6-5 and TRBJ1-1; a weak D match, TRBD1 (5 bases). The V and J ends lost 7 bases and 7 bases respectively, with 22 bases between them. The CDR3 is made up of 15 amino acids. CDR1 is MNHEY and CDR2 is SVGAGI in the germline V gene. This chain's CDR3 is CASTRPPARVDEAFF. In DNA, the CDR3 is TGTGCCAGCACCAGACCCCCGGCCAGGGTGGATGAAGCTTTCTTT.

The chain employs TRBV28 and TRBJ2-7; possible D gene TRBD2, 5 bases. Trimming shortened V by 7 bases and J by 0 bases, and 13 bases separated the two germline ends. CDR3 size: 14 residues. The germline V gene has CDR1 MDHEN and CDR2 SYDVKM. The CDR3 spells CASTRPGISYEQYF. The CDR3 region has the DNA TGTGCCAGCACCAGACCGGGGATCTCCTACGAGCAGTACTTC.

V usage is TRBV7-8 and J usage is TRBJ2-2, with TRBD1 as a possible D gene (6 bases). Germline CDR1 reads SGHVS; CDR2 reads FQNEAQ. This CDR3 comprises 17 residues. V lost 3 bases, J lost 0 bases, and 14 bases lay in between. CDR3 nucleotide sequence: TGTGCCAGCAGCTTCTTCACAGGGATCTCGAACACCGGGGAGCTGTTTTTT. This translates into CASSFFTGISNTGELFF.

The CDR3 sequence: CASSSLSTKMNEQFF. CDR3 bases: TGTGCCAGCAGTTCCCTTTCGACTAAGATGAATGAGCAGTTCTTC. V gene TRBV27 combines with J gene TRBJ2-1, with D possibly being TRBD2 (5 bases). CDR3 length: 15 amino acids. The V end was cut by 4 bases, the J end by 7 bases, with 17 bases between. In germline, CDR1 is MNHEY, CDR2 SMNVEV (reference sequence).

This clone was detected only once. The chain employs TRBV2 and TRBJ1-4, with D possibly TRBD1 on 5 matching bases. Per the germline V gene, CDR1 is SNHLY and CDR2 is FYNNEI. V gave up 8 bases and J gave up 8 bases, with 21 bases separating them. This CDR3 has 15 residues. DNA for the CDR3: TGTGCCAGCTTGGCCTCGACGGGGGTGGGAGAAAAACTGTTTTTT. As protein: CASLASTGVGEKLFF.